One sample yielded the 9 T cell receptor beta chains listed below, sequenced in a study of Ad26.COV2.S vaccination and SARS-CoV-2 variants. The method was immunoSEQ multiplex PCR; TCRdb's version includes in-frame clones alone and lacks a portion of them. This sample carries 450,000 to 550,000 clones, 89% of them seen once, and the ten largest clones take approximately 2.5%. Treatment: approximately 18 received Ad26.COV2.S at low or high dose, single or two shots; a few received placebo; per-sample allocation not given. The samples date from day 63 after the first vaccine or placebo injection. Here the sequenced sample was peripheral blood, taken in a trial of Ad26.COV2.S vaccine versus placebo. The receptors here all came from a person aged 18-65 years who received the Ad26.COV2.S COVID-19 vaccine or a placebo.

This clone was detected only once. The rearrangement uses TRBV28 and TRBJ2-7; 10 nucleotides align to TRBD2. This CDR3 comprises 14 residues. CDR1 and CDR2 from the germline V gene are MDHEN and SYDVKM. Losses at the gene ends were 3 bases for V and 3 bases for J; bases not matched to a gene: 2. The CDR3 protein is CASSFSGGLYEQYF. The CDR3, as DNA: TGTGCCAGCAGTTTTAGCGGGGGGCTCTACGAGCAGTACTTC.

The chain joins TRBV5-4 to TRBJ2-3, with D perhaps TRBD1 or TRBD2 (5 bases each). V was pared by 3 bases and J by 1 base, with 15 bases between. Per germline, CDR1 SGHNT and CDR2 YYREEE (reference sequence). This CDR3 contains 16 residues. Here the CDR3 DNA reads TGTGCCAGCAGCTCGGGACCCCTTGGGGGCACAGATACGCAGTATTTT. This gives the protein CASSSGPLGGTDTQYF.

The chain has TRBV2 and TRBJ1-3, with a tentative D call TRBD1 (6 bases). CDR1 and CDR2 (germline): SNHLY, FYNNEI. The CDR3 sequence is 16 residues long. V lost 2 bases and J lost 6, with 17 bases in between. This CDR3 reads CASSESFAGATNTIYF. The CDR3 bases are TGTGCCAGCAGTGAATCATTCGCAGGGGCGACAAACACCATATATTTT.

This sequence joins TRBV5-1 and TRBJ1-2; no clear D gene. V lost 1 base and J 6 bases, leaving 10 bases between the germline ends. The CDR3 is 13 residues long. CDR1 SGHRS and CDR2 YFSETQ come from the germline V gene. This CDR3 reads CASSLPGVHGYTF. The CDR3 DNA reads as TGCGCCAGCAGCTTGCCTGGGGTGCATGGCTACACCTTC.

Regarding this clone: The junction shows a germline mismatch at one end, possibly a read error. V and J are TRBV5-6 and TRBJ2-6; D not certain. There are 17 residues in the CDR3. Germline loops: CDR1 SGHDT, CDR2 YYEEEE. For the CDR3, the DNA is TGTGCCAGCGGACCTTCCAATAGTCACAAGTCGGGCCAACGTCCTGACTTC. This translates into CASGPSNSHKSGQRPDF.

In its sample, this clone was seen a few times. The rearrangement links TRBV2 to TRBJ1-5, with D possibly being TRBD1 (6 bases). V was trimmed by 3 bases and J by 9 bases, leaving 15 bases between them. Looked up from germline, CDR1 is SNHLY and CDR2 is FYNNEI. The CDR3 runs 14 residues. The CDR3 region is CASSDLTGSGPQHF. DNA of the CDR3: TGTGCCAGCAGTGACCTAACAGGGAGTGGGCCCCAGCATTTT.

J is TRBJ1-5 and V is TRBV27; D might be TRBD1 (5 bases). CDR3 length equals 16 residues. Germline-derived CDR1 and CDR2 are MNHEY and SMNVEV (reference sequence). V lost 5 bases and J lost 0, with 14 bases in between. CDR3 in DNA: TGTGCCAGCAGTCCGGCTCGGGGCTATAGCAATCAGCCCCAGCATTTT. The encoded protein is CASSPARGYSNQPQHF.

This chain connects TRBV5-1 to TRBJ1-1; tentatively, D is TRBD1 (5 bases). The CDR3 consists of 12 residues. The germline gives CDR1 SGHRS, CDR2 YFSETQ. Deletions cut 0 bases from V and 8 bases from J, with 8 bases between. The CDR3 loop is CASSLGQTEAFF. CDR3 sequence (DNA): TGCGCCAGCAGCTTGGGACAGACCGAAGCTTTCTTT.

The genes are TRBV7-9 and TRBJ2-2; 11 positions match TRBD2. CDR1 and CDR2 (germline): SEHNR, FQNEAQ (reference sequence). The CDR3 consists of 18 residues. J gave up 5 bases and V 4 bases, and 12 bases lay outside the gene matches. CDR3 DNA: TGTGCCAGCAGCTACACAAAAGCTAGCGGGGGGACGACCGGGGAGCTGTTTTTT. Translated: CASSYTKASGGTTGELFF.